The table lists the clone carrying this TCR beta chain with a few counts. What it recognizes is unknown. Germline assignment: CDR1 ENHRY and CDR2 SYGVKD. Trimming cost V 4 bases and J 2 bases; bases outside gene matches: 4. The CDR3 has 15 amino acids. This entry comes from a study of beta chain features in type 1 diabetes. Study conclusions and caveats: Shortening that was moderate but significant affected the TCRB CDR3s of Type 1 diabetes patients in all four CD4+ subsets.

Sequencing targeted expressed TCRB transcripts, as all isolated RNA had been reverse transcribed. Method: immunoSEQ multiplex PCR; TCRdb's copy keeps in-frame clones and lacks some. Among under 800,000 clones listed, less than 20% were seen once. Material for sequencing was naive CD4+ T cells from blood. The sequence was obtained from a man between 18 and 29 years old in good health. The rearrangement joins TRBV10-3 to TRBJ2-5, with 10 bases fitting TRBD2. CDR3 region: CAISGVAGGQETQYF. DNA for the CDR3: TGTGCCATCAGTGGAGTAGCGGGGGGACAAGAGACCCAGTACTTC.